This TCR beta chain was captured by sequencing in a study of blood T cell repertoires in COVID-19. Study at large: COVID-19 samples, acute and convalescent, were from the United States, Italy and Spain. PBMCs, B-cell-depleted T cells, or T cells were the source of the cDNA or gDNA that made up the material.

Study processing details: Researchers report that nucleated cell counts were estimated from reference gene primer amplification. Measured with immunoSEQ multiplex PCR; TCRdb has only the in-frame clones, and not every one. D and trimming come from the DNA, and the V and J calls and clone size come from that table. This sample has a few hundred thousand clones; roughly 85% occur once, and the top ten carry about 3%. Trimming shortened V by 6 bases and J by 6 bases, and 16 bases separated the two germline ends. Germline values: CDR1 SGHRS, CDR2 YFSETQ. CDR3 size: 15 residues. The sample taken for sequencing was peripheral blood. The chain carries TRBV5-1 and TRBJ1-6; D unresolved. The receptor comes from a woman aged 25 to 39 with active or convalescent COVID-19. Here the CDR3 reads CASTAGPVPNSPLHF. The CDR3 DNA is TGCGCCAGCACCGCTGGGCCGGTCCCTAATTCACCCCTCCACTTT.